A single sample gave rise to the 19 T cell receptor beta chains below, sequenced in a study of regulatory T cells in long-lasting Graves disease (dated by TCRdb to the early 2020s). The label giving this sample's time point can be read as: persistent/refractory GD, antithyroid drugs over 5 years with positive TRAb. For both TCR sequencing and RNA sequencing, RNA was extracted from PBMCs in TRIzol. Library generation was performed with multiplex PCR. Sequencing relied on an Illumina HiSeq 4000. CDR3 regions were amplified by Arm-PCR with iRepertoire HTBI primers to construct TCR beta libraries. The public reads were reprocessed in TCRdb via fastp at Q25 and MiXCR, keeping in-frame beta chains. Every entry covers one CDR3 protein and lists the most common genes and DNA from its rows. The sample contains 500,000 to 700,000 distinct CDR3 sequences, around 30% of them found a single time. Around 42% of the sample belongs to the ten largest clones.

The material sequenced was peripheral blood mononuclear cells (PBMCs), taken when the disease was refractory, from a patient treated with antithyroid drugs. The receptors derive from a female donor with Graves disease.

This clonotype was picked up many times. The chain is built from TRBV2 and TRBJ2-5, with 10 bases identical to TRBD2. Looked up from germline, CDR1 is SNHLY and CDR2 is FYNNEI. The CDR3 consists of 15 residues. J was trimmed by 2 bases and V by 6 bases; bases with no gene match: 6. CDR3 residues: CASRPGLALQETQYF. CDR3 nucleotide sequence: TGTGCCAGCAGGCCGGGACTAGCGTTACAAGAGACCCAGTACTTC.

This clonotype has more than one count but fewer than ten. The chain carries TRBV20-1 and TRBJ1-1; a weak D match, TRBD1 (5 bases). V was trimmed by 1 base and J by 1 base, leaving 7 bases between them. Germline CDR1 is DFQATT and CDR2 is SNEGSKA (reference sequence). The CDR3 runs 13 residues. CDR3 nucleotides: TGCAGTGCTAGAGGACAGAGGAACACTGAAGCTTTCTTT. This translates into CSARGQRNTEAFF.

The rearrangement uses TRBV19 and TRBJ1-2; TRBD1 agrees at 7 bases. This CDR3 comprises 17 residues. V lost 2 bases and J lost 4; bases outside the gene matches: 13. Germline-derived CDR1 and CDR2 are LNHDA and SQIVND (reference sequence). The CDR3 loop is CASSIRTGPDAAYGYTF. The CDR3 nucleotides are TGTGCCAGTAGTATAAGGACAGGTCCGGACGCCGCCTATGGCTACACCTTC.

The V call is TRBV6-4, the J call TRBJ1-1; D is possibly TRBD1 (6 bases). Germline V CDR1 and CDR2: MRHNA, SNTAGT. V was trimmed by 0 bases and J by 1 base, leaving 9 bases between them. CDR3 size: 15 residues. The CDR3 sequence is CASSDSRGGNTEAFF. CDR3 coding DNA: TGTGCCAGCAGTGACTCGAGGGGGGGGAACACTGAAGCTTTCTTT.

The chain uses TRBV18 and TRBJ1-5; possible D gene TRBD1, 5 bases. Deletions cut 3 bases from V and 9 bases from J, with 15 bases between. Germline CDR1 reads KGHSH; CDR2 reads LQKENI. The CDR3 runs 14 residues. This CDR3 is CASSPGQGLRPQHF. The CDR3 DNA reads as TGTGCCAGCTCACCCGGACAAGGGCTTAGGCCCCAGCATTTT.

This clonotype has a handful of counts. CDR3 residues: CASSEDVQMNTEAFF. The CDR3, as DNA: TGTGCCAGCAGTGAAGATGTACAGATGAACACTGAAGCTTTCTTT. V usage is TRBV6-1 and J usage is TRBJ1-1; no clear D. Germline V lookup: CDR1 MNHNS, CDR2 SASEGT. The CDR3 spans 15 residues. Between the trimmed V and J ends, which lost 1 base and 0 bases, there was a span of 9 bases.

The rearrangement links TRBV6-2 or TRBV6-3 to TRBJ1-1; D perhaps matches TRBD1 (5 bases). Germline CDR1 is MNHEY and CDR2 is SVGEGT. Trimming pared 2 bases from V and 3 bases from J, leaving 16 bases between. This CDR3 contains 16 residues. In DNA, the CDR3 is TGTGCCAGCAGTTACGCTGCGGGGGGAGGGGACACTGAAGCTTTCTTT. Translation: CASSYAAGGGDTEAFF.

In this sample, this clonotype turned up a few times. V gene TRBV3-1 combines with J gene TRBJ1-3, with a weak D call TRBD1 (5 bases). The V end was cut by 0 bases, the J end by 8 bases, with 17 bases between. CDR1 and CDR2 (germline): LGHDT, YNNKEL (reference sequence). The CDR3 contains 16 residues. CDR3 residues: CASSQDLGTGGHTIYF. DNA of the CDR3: TGTGCCAGCAGCCAAGATCTAGGAACAGGCGGTCACACCATATATTTT.

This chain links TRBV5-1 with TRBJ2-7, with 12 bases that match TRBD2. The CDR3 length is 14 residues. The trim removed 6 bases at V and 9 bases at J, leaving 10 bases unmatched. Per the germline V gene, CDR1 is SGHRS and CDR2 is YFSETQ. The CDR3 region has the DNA TGCGCCAGCACCCCGACTAGCGGGAGAGGTCGGCAGTACTTC. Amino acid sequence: CASTPTSGRGRQYF. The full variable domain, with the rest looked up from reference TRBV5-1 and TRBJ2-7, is KAGVTQTPRYLIKTRGQQVTLSCSPISGHRSVSWYQQTPGQGLQFLFEYFSETQRNKGNFPGRFSGRQFSNSRSEMNVSTLELGDSALYLCASTPTSGRGRQYFGPGTRLTVT.

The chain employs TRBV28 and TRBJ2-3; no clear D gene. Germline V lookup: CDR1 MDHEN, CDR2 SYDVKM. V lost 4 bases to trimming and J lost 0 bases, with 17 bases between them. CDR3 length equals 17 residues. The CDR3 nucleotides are TGTGCCAGCAGTTACAGAGCCCCCGTGGAGAGCACAGATACGCAGTATTTT. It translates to CASSYRAPVESTDTQYF.

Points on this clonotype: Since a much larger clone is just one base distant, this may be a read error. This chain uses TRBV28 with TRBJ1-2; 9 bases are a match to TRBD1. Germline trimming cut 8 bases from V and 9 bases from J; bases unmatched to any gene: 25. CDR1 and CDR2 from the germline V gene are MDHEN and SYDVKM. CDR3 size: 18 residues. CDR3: CASSPPGQGISGLSSYTF. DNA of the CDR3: TGTGCCAGCTCCCCCCCGGGACAGGGAATATCCGGCCTAAGCAGCTACACCTTC.

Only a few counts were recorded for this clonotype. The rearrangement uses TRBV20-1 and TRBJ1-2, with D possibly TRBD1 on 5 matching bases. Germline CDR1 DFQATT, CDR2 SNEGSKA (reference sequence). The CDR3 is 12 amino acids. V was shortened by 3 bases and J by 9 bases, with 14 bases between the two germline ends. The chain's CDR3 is CSASNPGPSYTF. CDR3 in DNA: TGCAGTGCTAGCAATCCGGGACCAAGCTACACCTTC.

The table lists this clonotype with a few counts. CDR3: CASSSLLFPSGEPNTEAFF. The CDR3 coding sequence is TGTGCCAGCAGTTCCTTATTATTCCCGTCGGGGGAGCCGAACACTGAAGCTTTCTTT. The rearrangement links TRBV27 to TRBJ1-1; a possible D gene is TRBD1 (5 bases). CDR1 and CDR2 (germline): MNHEY, SMNVEV (reference sequence). The V end was cut by 4 bases, the J end by 1 base, with 25 bases between. There are 19 residues in the CDR3.

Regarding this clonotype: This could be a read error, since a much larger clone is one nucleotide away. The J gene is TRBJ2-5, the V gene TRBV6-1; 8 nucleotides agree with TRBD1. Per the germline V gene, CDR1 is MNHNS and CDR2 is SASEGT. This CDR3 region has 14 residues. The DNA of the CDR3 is TGTGCCAGCGCGCCGACAGGGGTCCTTGAGACCCAGTGCTTC. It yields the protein CASAPTGVLETQCF.

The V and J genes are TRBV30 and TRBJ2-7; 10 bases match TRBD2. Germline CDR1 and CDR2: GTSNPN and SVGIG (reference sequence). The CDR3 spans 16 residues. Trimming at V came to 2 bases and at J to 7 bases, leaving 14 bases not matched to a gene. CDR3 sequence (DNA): TGTGCCTGGAGTCCTGCGGTGGGACTAGCGTTGTTGGAGCAGTACTTC. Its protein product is CAWSPAVGLALLEQYF. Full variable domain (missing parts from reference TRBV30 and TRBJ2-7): SQTIHQWPATLVQPVGSPLSLECTVEGTSNPNLYWYRQAAGRGLQLLFYSVGIGQISSEVPQNLSASRPQDRQFILSSKKLLLSDSGFYLCAWSPAVGLALLEQYFGPGTRLTVT.

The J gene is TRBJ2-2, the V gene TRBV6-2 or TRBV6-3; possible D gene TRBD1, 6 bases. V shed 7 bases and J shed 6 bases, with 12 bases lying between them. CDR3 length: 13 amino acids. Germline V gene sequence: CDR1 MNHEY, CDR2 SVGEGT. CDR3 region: CASTYAGAGELFF. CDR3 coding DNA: TGTGCCAGCACCTACGCAGGGGCCGGGGAGCTGTTTTTT.

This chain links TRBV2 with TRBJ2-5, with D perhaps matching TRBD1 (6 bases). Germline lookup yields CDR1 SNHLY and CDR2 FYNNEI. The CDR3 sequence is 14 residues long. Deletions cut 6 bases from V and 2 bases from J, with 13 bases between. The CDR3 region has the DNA TGTGCCAGCAGGACCGGGACACGTCAAGAGACCCAGTACTTC. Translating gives CASRTGTRQETQYF.

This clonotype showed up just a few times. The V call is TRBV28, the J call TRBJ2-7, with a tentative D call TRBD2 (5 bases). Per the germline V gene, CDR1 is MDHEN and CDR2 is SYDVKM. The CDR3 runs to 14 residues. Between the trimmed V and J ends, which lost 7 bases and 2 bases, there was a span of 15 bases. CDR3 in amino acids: CASNQPGNTYEQYF. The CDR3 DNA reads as TGTGCCAGCAACCAGCCCGGGAATACCTACGAGCAGTACTTC. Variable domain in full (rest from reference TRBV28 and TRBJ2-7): DVKVTQSSRYLVKRTGEKVFLECVQDMDHENMFWYRQDPGLGLRLIYFSYDVKMKEKGDIPEGYSVSREKKERFSLILESASTNQTSMYLCASNQPGNTYEQYFGPGTRLTVT.

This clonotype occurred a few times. This CDR3 is CASSPSPGLNQPQHF. Here the CDR3 DNA reads TGTGCCAGCAGTCCCTCGCCAGGGCTCAATCAGCCCCAGCATTTT. The rearrangement uses TRBV12-3 or TRBV12-4 and TRBJ1-5, with D tentatively TRBD1 (5 bases). The germline V and J ends were trimmed by 5 bases and 3 bases, with 14 bases remaining between them. The CDR3 totals 15 residues.